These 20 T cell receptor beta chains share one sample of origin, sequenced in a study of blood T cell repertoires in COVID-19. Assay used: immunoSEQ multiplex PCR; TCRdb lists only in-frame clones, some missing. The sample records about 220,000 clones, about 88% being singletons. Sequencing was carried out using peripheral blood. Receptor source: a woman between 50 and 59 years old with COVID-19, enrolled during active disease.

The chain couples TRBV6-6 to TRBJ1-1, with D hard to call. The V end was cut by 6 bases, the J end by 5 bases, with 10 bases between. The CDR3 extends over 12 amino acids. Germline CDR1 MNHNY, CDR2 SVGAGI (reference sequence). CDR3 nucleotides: TGTGCCAGCAGACTACAAGGTACTGAAGCTTTCTTT. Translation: CASRLQGTEAFF.

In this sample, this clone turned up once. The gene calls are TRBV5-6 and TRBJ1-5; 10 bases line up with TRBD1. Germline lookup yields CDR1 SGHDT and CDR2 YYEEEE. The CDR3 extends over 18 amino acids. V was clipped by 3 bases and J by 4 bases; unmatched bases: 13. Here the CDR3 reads CASSSQKAGTGANQPQHF. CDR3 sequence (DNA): TGTGCCAGCAGCTCGCAGAAGGCCGGGACAGGGGCTAATCAGCCCCAGCATTTT.

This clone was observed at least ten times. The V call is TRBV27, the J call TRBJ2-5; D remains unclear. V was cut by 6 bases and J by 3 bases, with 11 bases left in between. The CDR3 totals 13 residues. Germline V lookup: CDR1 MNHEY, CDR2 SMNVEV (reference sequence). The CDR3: CASRGSAKETQYF. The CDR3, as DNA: TGTGCCAGCAGGGGCAGTGCCAAAGAGACCCAGTACTTC.

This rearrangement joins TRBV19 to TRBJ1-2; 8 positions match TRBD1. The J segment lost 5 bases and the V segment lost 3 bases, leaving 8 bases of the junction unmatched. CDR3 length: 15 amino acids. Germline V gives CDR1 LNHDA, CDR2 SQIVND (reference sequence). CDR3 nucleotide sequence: TGTGCCAGTAGTATCGGACAGGGCGACTATTATGGCTACACCTTC. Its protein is CASSIGQGDYYGYTF.

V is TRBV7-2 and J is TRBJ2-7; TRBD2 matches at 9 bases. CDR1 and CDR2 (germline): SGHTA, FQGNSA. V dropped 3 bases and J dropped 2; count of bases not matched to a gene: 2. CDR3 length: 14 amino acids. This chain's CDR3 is CASSFGGGAYEQYF. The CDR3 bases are TGTGCCAGCAGCTTCGGCGGGGGGGCCTACGAGCAGTACTTC.

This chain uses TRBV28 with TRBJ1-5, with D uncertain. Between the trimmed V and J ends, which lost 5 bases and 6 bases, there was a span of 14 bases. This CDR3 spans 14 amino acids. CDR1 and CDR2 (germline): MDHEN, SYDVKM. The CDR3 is CASSQFEPSQPQHF. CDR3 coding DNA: TGTGCCAGCAGTCAATTTGAACCTAGTCAGCCCCAGCATTTT.

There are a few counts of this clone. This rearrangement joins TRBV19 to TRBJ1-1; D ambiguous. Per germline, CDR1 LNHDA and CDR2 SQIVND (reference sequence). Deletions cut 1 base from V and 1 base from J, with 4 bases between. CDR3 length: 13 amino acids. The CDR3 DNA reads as TGTGCCAGTAGTATAGGACAGAACACTGAAGCTTTCTTT. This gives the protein CASSIGQNTEAFF. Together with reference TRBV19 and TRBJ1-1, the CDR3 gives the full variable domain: DGGITQSPKYLFRKEGQNVTLSCEQNLNHDAMYWYRQDPGQGLRLIYYSQIVNDFQKGDIAEGYSVSREKKESFPLTVTSAQKNPTAFYLCASSIGQNTEAFFGQGTRLTVV.

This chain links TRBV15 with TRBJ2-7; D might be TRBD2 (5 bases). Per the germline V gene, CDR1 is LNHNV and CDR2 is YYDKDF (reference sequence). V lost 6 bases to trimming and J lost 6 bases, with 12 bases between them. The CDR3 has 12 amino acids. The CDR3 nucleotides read TGTGCCACCAGTCCGAGCGGAGTCGAGCAGTACTTC. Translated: CATSPSGVEQYF.

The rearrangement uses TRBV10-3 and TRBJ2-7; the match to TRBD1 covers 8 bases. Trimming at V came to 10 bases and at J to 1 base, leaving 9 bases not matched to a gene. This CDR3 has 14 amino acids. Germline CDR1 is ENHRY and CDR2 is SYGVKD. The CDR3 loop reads CATETGAGSYEQYV. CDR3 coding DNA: TGTGCCACGGAGACAGGGGCAGGATCCTACGAGCAGTACGTC.

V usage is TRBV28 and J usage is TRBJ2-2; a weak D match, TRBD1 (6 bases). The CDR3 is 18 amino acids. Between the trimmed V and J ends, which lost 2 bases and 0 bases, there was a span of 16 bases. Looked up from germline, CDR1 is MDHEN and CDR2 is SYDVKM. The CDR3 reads CASSLDRSYFTNTGELFF. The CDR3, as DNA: TGTGCCAGCAGTTTAGACAGGAGCTACTTCACGAACACCGGGGAGCTGTTTTTT.

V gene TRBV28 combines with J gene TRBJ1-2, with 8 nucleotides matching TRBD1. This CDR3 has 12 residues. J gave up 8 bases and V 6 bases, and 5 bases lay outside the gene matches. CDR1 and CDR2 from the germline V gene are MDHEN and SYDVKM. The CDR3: CASRSDREGYTF. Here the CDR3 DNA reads TGTGCCAGCAGGTCGGACAGGGAAGGCTACACCTTC.

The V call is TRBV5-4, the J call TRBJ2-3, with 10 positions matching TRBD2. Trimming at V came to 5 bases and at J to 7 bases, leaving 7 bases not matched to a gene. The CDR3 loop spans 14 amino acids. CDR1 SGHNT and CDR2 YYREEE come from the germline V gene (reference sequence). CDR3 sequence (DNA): TGTGCCAGCAGTTTAGCGGGGGGCGCTCATACGCAGTATTTT. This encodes CASSLAGGAHTQYF.

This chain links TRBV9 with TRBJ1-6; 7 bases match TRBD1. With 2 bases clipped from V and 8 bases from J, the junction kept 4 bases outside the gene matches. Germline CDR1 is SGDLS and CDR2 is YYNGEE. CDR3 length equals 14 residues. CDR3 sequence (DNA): TGTGCCAGCAGCGTTTTGGGACAGTATTCACCCCTCCACTTT. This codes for CASSVLGQYSPLHF.

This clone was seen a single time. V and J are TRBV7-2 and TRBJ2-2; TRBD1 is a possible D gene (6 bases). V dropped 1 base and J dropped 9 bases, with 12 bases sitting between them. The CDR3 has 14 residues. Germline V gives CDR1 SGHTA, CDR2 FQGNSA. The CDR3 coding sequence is TGTGCCAGCAGCTTAGGGGGGCGGACACGGGAGCTGTTTTTT. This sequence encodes CASSLGGRTRELFF.

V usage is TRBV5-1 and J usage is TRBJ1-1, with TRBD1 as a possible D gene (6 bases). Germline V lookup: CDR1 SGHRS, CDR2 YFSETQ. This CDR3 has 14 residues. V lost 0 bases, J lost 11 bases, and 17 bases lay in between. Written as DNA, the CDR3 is TGCGCCAGCAGCTTGGCCGGGGGGGCCCCCGGGGCTTTCTTT. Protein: CASSLAGGAPGAFF.

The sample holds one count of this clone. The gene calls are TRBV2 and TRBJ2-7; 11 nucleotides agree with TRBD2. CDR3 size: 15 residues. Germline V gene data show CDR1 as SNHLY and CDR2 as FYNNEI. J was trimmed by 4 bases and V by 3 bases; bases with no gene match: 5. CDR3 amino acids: CASSDGSGGGYEQYF. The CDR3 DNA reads TGTGCCAGCAGTGATGGTAGCGGGGGGGGATACGAGCAGTACTTC.

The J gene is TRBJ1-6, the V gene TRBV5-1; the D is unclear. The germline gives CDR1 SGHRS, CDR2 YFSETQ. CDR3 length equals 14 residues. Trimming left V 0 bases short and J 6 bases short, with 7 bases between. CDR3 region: CASSLGQVNSPLHF. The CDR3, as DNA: TGCGCCAGCAGCTTGGGACAAGTTAATTCACCCCTCCACTTT.

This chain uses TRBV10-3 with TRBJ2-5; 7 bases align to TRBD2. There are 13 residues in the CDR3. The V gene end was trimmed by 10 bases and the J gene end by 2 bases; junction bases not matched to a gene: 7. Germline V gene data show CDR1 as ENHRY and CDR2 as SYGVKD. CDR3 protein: CASQLARQETQYF. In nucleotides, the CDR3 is TGTGCCAGCCAACTAGCGAGGCAAGAGACCCAGTACTTC.

CDR3 residues: CASSPDSGQPQHF. In DNA form, the CDR3 reads TGCGCCAGCAGCCCAGACAGTGGCCAGCCCCAGCATTTT. The rearrangement uses TRBV5-1 and TRBJ1-5; D might be TRBD1 (5 bases). Germline V gene lookup returns CDR1 SGHRS and CDR2 YFSETQ. V dropped 4 bases and J dropped 7 bases, with 12 bases sitting between them. This CDR3 region has 13 residues.

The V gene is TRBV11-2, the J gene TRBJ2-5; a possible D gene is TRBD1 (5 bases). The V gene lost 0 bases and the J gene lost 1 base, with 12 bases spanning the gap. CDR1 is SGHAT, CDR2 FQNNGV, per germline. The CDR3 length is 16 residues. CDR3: CASSLDRGRAQETQYF. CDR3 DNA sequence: TGTGCCAGCAGCTTAGATAGGGGCAGGGCCCAAGAGACCCAGTACTTC.